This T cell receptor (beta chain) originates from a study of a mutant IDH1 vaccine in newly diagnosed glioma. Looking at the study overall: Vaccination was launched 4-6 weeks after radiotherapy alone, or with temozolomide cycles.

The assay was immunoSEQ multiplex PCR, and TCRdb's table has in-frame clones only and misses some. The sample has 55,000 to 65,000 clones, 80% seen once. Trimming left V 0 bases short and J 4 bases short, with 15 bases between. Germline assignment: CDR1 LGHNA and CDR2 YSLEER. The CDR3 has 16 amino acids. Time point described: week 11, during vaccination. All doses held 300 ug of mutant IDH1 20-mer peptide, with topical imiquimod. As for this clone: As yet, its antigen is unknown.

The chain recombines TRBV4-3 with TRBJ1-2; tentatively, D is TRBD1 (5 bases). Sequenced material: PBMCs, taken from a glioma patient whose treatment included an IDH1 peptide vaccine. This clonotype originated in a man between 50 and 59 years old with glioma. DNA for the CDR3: TGCGCCAGCAGCCAAGATTTTATACCCGGGGCCTATGGCTACACCTTC. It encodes CASSQDFIPGAYGYTF.